A single sample gave rise to the 4 T cell receptor beta chains below, sequenced in a study of Tregs in tolerant kidney transplant recipients. Assay: immunoSEQ multiplex PCR; the TCRdb copy retains only in-frame clones and omits some. The listing contains fewer than 35,000 clones. Specimen: CD8+ T cells from blood, collected before the transplant. The receptor set was obtained from a human donor who received a combined kidney and bone marrow transplant.

Comments on this clone: Sequencing ends 3 residues short of the CDR3 end; the germline J gene provides the rest. The chain couples TRBV7-2 to TRBJ1-1; D possibly corresponds to TRBD1 (6 bases). The V gene's germline CDR1 is SGHTA and CDR2 FQGNSA. V was trimmed by 3 bases and J by 1 base, leaving 12 bases between them. This CDR3 has 15 amino acids. CDR3: CASSFLRGGNTEAFF. Partial CDR3 DNA: TGTGCCAGCAGCTTTCTTCGAGGGGGGAACACTGAA. Looking up the rest from reference TRBV7-2 and TRBJ1-1 gives the full variable domain: GAGVSQSPSNKVTEKGKDVELRCDPISGHTALYWYRQSLGQGLEFLIYFQGNSAPDKSGLPSDRFSAERTGGSVSTLTIQRTQQEDSAVYLCASSFLRGGNTEAFFGQGTRLTVV.

As regards this clone: The read halts 3 residues ahead of the CDR3 end, with the missing end drawn from the germline J gene. The chain joins TRBV7-9 to TRBJ2-2; possibly TRBD1 for D (5 bases). Germline CDR1 and CDR2: SEHNR and FQNEAQ (reference sequence). V lost 3 bases to trimming and J lost 8 bases, with 10 bases between them. This CDR3 contains 13 residues. The covered CDR3 bases are TGTGCCAGCAGCTTGCAGGGCTCGGGGGAG. This gives the protein CASSLQGSGE. The complete CDR3 protein is CASSLQGSGELFF.

Turning to this clone: The read ends 3 residues before the CDR3 terminus; that terminus is restored from the germline J gene. V gene TRBV30 combines with J gene TRBJ2-1; 12 bases align to TRBD2. CDR3 length: 15 amino acids. V lost 6 bases to trimming and J lost 7 bases; unmatched junction nucleotides: 10. Germline-derived CDR1 and CDR2 are GTSNPN and SVGIG (reference sequence). CDR3 residues: CACRPASGRGNEQFF. The sequenced CDR3 bases are TGTGCCTGCCGGCCGGCTAGCGGGAGGGGTAATGAG.

The part of the CDR3 DNA that was read is TGTGCCAGCAGTCCCGGGACTAGCGGGTCTTCCTACGAG. Amino acid sequence: CASSPGTSGSSYE. The full CDR3 reads CASSPGTSGSSYEQYF. The rearrangement links TRBV7-6 to TRBJ2-7, with TRBD2 matching 12 bases. The read terminates 3 residues ahead of where the CDR3 ends, so the germline J gene completes it. Germline V lookup: CDR1 SGHVS, CDR2 FNYEAQ. Germline trimming cut 6 bases from V and 1 base from J; bases unmatched to any gene: 7. The CDR3 spans 16 residues.